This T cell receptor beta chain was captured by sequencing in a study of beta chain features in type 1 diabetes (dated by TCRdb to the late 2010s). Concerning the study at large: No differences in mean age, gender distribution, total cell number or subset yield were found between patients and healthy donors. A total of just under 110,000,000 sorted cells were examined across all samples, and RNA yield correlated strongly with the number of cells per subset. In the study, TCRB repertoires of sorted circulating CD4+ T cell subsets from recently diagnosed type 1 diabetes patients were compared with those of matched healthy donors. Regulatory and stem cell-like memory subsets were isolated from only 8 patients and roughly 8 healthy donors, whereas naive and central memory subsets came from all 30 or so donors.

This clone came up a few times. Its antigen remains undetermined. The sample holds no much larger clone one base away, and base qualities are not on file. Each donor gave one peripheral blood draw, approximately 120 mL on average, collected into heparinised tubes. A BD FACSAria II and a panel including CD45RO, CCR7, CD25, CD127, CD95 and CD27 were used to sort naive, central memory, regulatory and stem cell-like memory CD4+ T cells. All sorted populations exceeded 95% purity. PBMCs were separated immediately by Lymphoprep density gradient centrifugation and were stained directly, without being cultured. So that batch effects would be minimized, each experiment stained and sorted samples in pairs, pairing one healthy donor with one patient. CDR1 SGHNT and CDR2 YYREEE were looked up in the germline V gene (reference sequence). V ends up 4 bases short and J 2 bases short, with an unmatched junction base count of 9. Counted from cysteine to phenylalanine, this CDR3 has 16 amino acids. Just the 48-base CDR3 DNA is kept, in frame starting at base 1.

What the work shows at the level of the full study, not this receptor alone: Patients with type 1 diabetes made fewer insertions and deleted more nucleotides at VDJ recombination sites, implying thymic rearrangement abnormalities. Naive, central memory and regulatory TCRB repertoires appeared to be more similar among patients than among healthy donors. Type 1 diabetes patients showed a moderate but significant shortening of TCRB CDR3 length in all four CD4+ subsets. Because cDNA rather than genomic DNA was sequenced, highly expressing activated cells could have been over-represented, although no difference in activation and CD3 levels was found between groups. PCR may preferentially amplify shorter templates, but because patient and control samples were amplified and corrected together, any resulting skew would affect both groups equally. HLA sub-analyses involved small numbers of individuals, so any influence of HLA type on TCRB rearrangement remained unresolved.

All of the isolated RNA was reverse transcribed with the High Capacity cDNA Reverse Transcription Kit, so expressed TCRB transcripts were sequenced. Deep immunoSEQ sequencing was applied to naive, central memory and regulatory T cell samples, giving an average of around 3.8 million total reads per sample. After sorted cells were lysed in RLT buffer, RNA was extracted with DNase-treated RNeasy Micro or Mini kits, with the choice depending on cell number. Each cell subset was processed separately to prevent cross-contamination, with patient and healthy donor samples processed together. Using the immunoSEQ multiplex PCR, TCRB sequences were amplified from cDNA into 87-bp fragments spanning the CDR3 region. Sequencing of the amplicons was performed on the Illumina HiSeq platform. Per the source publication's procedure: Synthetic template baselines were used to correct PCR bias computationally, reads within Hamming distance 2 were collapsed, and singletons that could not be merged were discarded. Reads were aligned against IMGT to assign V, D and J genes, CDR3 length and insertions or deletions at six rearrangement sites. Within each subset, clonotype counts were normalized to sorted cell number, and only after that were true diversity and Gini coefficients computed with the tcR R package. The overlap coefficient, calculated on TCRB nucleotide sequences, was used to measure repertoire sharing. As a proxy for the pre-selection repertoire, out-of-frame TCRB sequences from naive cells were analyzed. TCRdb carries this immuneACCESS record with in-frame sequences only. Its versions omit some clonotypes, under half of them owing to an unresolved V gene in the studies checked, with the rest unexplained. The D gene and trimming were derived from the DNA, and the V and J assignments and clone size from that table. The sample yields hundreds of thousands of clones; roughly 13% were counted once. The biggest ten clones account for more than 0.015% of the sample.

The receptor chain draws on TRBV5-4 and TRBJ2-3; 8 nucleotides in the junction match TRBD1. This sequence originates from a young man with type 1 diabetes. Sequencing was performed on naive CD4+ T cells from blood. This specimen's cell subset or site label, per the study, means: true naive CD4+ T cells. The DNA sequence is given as TGTGCCAGCAGCACAGGACAGGGACTGAACACAGATACGCAGTATTTT. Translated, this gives CASSTGQGLNTDTQYF.